This paragraph covers one T cell receptor (beta chain) sequence. Its antigen is currently unknown. This sample is drawn from a study of T cells after posttransplantation cyclophosphamide. Notes on the study in general: Blood and skin or GI T cell repertoires showed limited TRB overlap.

Produced via immunoSEQ multiplex PCR; TCRdb's table is partial and in-frame only. Among 8,500 to 9,500 clones listed, nearly 99% were seen once. Trimming pared 6 bases from V and 6 bases from J, leaving 14 bases between. Germline loops: CDR1 SEHNR, CDR2 FQNEAQ (reference sequence). This CDR3 spans 13 amino acids. The TCR comes from a man in his forties or fifties in good health, CMV-negative, and a related stem cell transplant donor. Sequenced sample: naive CD8+ T cells sorted from PBMCs. V usage is TRBV7-9 and J usage is TRBJ1-2; no definite D call. CDR3 nucleotides: TGTGCCAGCAGGTCCGGGAACCTCCATGGCTACACCTTC. Its translation is CASRSGNLHGYTF.